The next 8 T cell receptor beta chains were all read from a single sample in a study of blood T cell repertoires in COVID-19 (dated by TCRdb to 2018 to 2021). The library was made by the immunoSEQ multiplex PCR assay. This is the immuneACCESS table as TCRdb keeps it, with only in-frame sequences that have V and J called. A part of the clones is gone; compared with another copy, unresolved V genes explain less than half, and the rest is unexplained. Recorded for this sample are 290,000 or so clones; around 86% of them occurred a single time. Of the sample, around 1.2% is held by the ten largest clones. Sequencing was done on a sample of peripheral blood. The source is a man between 65 and 80 years old with acute or convalescent COVID-19.

This clone was seen a handful of times. The chain carries TRBV6-5 and TRBJ2-1; 12 nucleotides align to TRBD2. Trimming removed 4 bases from V and 6 bases from J; junction bases left unmatched: 4. Per the germline V gene, CDR1 is MNHEY and CDR2 is SVGAGI. The CDR3 is made up of 15 amino acids. The CDR3 here is CASSFGLAGLNEQFF. As DNA, the CDR3 is TGTGCCAGCAGTTTCGGACTAGCGGGACTCAATGAGCAGTTCTTC.

This rearrangement joins TRBV5-1 to TRBJ2-3, with D possibly TRBD2 on 7 matching bases. This CDR3 contains 15 residues. Germline assignment: CDR1 SGHRS and CDR2 YFSETQ. V was shortened by 4 bases and J by 4 bases, with 16 bases between the two germline ends. CDR3 coding DNA: TGCGCCAGCAGCCGGACTAGTGGGGGCGCAGATACGCAGTATTTT. It is translated as CASSRTSGGADTQYF.

Remarks on this clone: This specimen includes other DNA sequences encoding the same CDR3. CDR3 nucleotide sequence: TGTGCCAGCAGCGTAGTGGGAGGATCTTACAATGAGCAGTTCTTC. Protein sequence: CASSVVGGSYNEQFF. This sequence joins TRBV9 and TRBJ2-1, with D possibly matching TRBD2 (6 bases). Germline V gene data show CDR1 as SGDLS and CDR2 as YYNGEE. V gave up 0 bases and J gave up 4 bases, with 11 bases separating them. The CDR3 consists of 15 residues.

This chain connects TRBV5-1 to TRBJ2-5; TRBD1 matches 10 bases. CDR1 SGHRS and CDR2 YFSETQ come from the germline V gene. J was trimmed by 3 bases and V by 0 bases; bases with no gene match: 2. The CDR3 extends over 15 amino acids. CDR3 in DNA: TGCGCCAGCAGCTTGGCCGGGACAGGGGAAGAGACCCAGTACTTC. It codes for CASSLAGTGEETQYF. Together with reference TRBV5-1 and TRBJ2-5, the CDR3 gives the full variable domain: KAGVTQTPRYLIKTRGQQVTLSCSPISGHRSVSWYQQTPGQGLQFLFEYFSETQRNKGNFPGRFSGRQFSNSRSEMNVSTLELGDSALYLCASSLAGTGEETQYFGPGTRLLVL.

The gene calls are TRBV5-1 and TRBJ2-1; the match to TRBD2 covers 12 bases. There are 15 residues in the CDR3. The ends lost 4 bases at V and 9 bases at J; junction bases unmatched: 8. Germline V gene lookup returns CDR1 SGHRS and CDR2 YFSETQ. The CDR3 protein is CASSESSGGAGEQFF. The CDR3 DNA reads TGCGCCAGCAGCGAATCTAGCGGGGGGGCTGGTGAGCAGTTCTTC.

This chain uses TRBV4-3 with TRBJ2-2; 7 nucleotides align to TRBD1. Germline CDR1 LGHNA, CDR2 YSLEER. The CDR3 totals 14 residues. The V segment lost 4 bases and the J segment 4 bases; nucleotides outside the gene matches: 3. The DNA for the CDR3 is TGCGCCAGCAGCCGGGGGACAGCCACCGGGGAGCTGTTTTTT. Translation: CASSRGTATGELFF.

Points on this clone: Mismatch with germline at one junction end may stem from a read error. The CDR3 here is CASSPLPTSLRNQGTQYF. The CDR3 bases are TGTGCCAGCTCACCGCTCCCGACTAGCCTACGAAACCAAGGGACCCAGTACTTC. The gene calls are TRBV18 and TRBJ2-5; 7 bases line up with TRBD2. Germline V gene data show CDR1 as KGHSH and CDR2 as LQKENI. The length of the CDR3 is 18 residues.

The chain couples TRBV7-2 to TRBJ2-3; TRBD2 matches 12 bases. Per the germline V gene, CDR1 is SGHTA and CDR2 is FQGNSA. V was clipped by 2 bases and J by 6 bases; unmatched bases: 3. The CDR3 consists of 15 residues. The CDR3 reads CASSLYLAGGDTQYF. CDR3 bases: TGTGCCAGCAGCTTATACCTAGCGGGAGGGGATACGCAGTATTTT.